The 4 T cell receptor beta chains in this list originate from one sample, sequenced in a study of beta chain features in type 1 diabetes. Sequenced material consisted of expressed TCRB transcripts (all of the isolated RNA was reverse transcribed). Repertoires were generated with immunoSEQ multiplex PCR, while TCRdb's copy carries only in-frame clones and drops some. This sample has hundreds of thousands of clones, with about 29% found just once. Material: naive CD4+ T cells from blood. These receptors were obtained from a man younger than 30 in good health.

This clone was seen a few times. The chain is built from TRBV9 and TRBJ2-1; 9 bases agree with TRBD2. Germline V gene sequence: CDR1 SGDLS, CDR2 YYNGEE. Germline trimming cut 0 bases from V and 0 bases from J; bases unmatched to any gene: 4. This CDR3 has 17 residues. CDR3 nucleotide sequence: TGTGCCAGCAGCGTAGGGGGTAGCGGGAGCTCCTACAATGAGCAGTTCTTC. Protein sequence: CASSVGGSGSSYNEQFF. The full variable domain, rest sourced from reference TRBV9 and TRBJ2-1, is DSGVTQTPKHLITATGQRVTLRCSPRSGDLSVYWYQQSLDQGLQFLIQYYNGEERAKGNILERFSAQQFPDLHSELNLSSLELGDSALYFCASSVGGSGSSYNEQFFGPGTRLTVL.

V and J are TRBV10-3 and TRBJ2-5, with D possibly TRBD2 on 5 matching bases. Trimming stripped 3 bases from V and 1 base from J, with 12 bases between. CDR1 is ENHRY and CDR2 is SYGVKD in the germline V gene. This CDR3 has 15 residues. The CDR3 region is CAISDGGSTQETQYF. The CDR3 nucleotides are TGTGCCATCAGTGACGGTGGGAGCACCCAAGAGACCCAGTACTTC.

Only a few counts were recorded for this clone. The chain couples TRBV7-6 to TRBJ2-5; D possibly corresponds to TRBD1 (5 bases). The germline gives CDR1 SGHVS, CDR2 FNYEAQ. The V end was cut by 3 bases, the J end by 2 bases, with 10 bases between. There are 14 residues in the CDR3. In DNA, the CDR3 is TGTGCCAGCAGCTTTCCAGGGTTGCAAGAGACCCAGTACTTC. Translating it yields CASSFPGLQETQYF.

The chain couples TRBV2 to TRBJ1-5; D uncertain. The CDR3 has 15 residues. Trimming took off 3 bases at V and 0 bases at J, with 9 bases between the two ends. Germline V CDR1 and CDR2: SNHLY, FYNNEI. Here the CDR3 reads CASSDKDYSNQPQHF. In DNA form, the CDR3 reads TGTGCCAGCAGTGATAAAGATTATAGCAATCAGCCCCAGCATTTT.